The 21 T cell receptor beta chains below all came from one sample that was sequenced in a study of CD8 T cells in ankylosing spondylitis (dated by TCRdb to between 2016 and 2019). Broad study findings and their caveats: Blood from ankylosing spondylitis patients appeared to be characterized by a TCR beta motif composed of about eight highly homologous amino acid variants.

These receptors lack a known antigen. The library was prepared using 5' RACE. Sequenced on an Illumina HiSeq 2500. TCRdb handled the public reads itself, with Q25 trimming in fastp and clone calling in MiXCR, and kept productive beta chains. Records with the same CDR3 protein are collapsed into one entry carrying the most frequent genes and DNA. The sample table shows about 800,000 distinct CDR3 sequences, and roughly 12% are seen once. The ten largest clones add up to approximately 0.5% of the sample. Specimen: blood, either unsorted or a sorted T cell fraction (not recorded which). The receptors come from a male donor with ankylosing spondylitis.

The chain carries TRBV28 and TRBJ2-7; D is perhaps TRBD2 (5 bases). V lost 3 bases and J 3 bases, leaving 12 bases between the germline ends. The CDR3 is made up of 14 amino acids. Germline V gene sequence: CDR1 MDHEN, CDR2 SYDVKM. CDR3 coding DNA: TGTGCCAGCAGTTTCTGGGCAGGAGGCTACGAGCAGTACTTC. It encodes CASSFWAGGYEQYF.

The chain's CDR3 is CASSQANTGGEQFF. CDR3 bases: TGCGCCAGCAGCCAAGCCAATACAGGGGGCGAGCAGTTCTTC. The V call is TRBV4-3, the J call TRBJ2-1, with 9 bases fitting TRBD1. Looked up from germline, CDR1 is LGHNA and CDR2 is YSLEER. The CDR3 has 14 amino acids. Trimming removed 1 base from V and 10 bases from J; junction bases left unmatched: 5.

The V gene is TRBV24-1, the J gene TRBJ2-3; TRBD2 might be the D (6 bases). CDR1 is KGHDR and CDR2 is SFDVKD in the germline V gene. This CDR3 spans 15 amino acids. V dropped 1 base and J dropped 1 base, with 8 bases sitting between them. In nucleotides, the CDR3 is TGTGCCACCAGTGATTTTCCTAGCGGCACAGATACGCAGTATTTT. This gives the protein CATSDFPSGTDTQYF.

The CDR3 loop is CASSQELRLRNGELFF. The CDR3 nucleotides read TGTGCCAGCAGCCAAGAGTTAAGACTAAGGAACGGGGAGCTGTTTTTT. The chain is built from TRBV4-2 and TRBJ2-2; weak D call: TRBD2 (5 bases). V was cut by 0 bases and J by 7 bases, with 15 bases left in between. Looked up from germline, CDR1 is LGHNA and CDR2 is YNFKEQ. The CDR3 contains 16 residues.

This clonotype appeared many times. The chain carries TRBV7-2 and TRBJ2-7; tentatively, D is TRBD1 or TRBD2 (5 bases each). This CDR3 contains 13 residues. The ends were cut back, 5 bases at V and 6 bases at J, with 14 bases in the middle. The germline CDR1 and CDR2 sequences are SGHTA and FQGNSA. CDR3 region: CASSSLGVLEQYF. DNA of the CDR3: TGTGCCAGCAGCAGTTTGGGGGTTCTCGAGCAGTACTTC.

The gene calls are TRBV4-3 and TRBJ2-1, with D unresolved. Deletions cut 4 bases from V and 1 base from J, with 14 bases between. Germline lookup yields CDR1 LGHNA and CDR2 YSLEER. The CDR3 contains 16 residues. The CDR3 region is CASSRGSVPSYNEQFF. CDR3 coding DNA: TGCGCCAGCAGCCGAGGCTCCGTTCCTTCCTACAATGAGCAGTTCTTC.

This clonotype appeared once. The rearrangement joins TRBV5-6 to TRBJ2-7, with D uncertain. The length of the CDR3 is 14 residues. Germline values: CDR1 SGHDT, CDR2 YYEEEE. V was trimmed by 4 bases and J by 3 bases, leaving 14 bases between them. This chain's CDR3 is CASSTGPISYEQYF. The CDR3 DNA reads TGTGCCAGCAGCACCGGACCCATCAGCTACGAGCAGTACTTC.

This clonotype was seen a handful of times. The chain combines TRBV5-1 with TRBJ2-6; 7 bases match TRBD1. V lost 0 bases, J lost 12 bases, and 6 bases stayed unmatched. The length of the CDR3 is 14 residues. CDR1 SGHRS and CDR2 YFSETQ come from the germline V gene. The CDR3 region is CASSLGQGVSVLTF. The CDR3 DNA reads TGCGCCAGCAGCTTGGGTCAGGGGGTGAGCGTCCTGACTTTC.

The CDR3 bases are TGTGCCATCAGAGCTACGGGACCGAGCACAGATACGCAGTATTTT. Encoded protein: CAIRATGPSTDTQYF. V usage is TRBV10-3 and J usage is TRBJ2-3; D is perhaps TRBD1 or TRBD2 (5 bases each). V was shortened by 6 bases and J by 0 bases, with 13 bases between the two germline ends. Looked up from germline, CDR1 is ENHRY and CDR2 is SYGVKD. This CDR3 is 15 amino acids long.

This chain joins TRBV5-1 and TRBJ2-1; D remains unclear. V was shortened by 0 bases and J by 8 bases, with 15 bases between the two germline ends. The CDR3 covers 15 residues. Per the germline V gene, CDR1 is SGHRS and CDR2 is YFSETQ. Here the CDR3 reads CASSLESGSADEQFF. CDR3 DNA: TGCGCCAGCAGCTTGGAATCCGGTTCGGCCGATGAGCAGTTCTTC.

This clonotype appeared a few times. The genes are TRBV15 and TRBJ2-2; 8 bases fit TRBD2. Germline V gene lookup returns CDR1 LNHNV and CDR2 YYDKDF (reference sequence). J was trimmed by 6 bases and V by 4 bases; bases with no gene match: 7. This CDR3 has 15 amino acids. CDR3 nucleotide sequence: TGTGCCACCAGCACCGGGACTAGGAGGCCCGGGGAGCTGTTTTTT. Its translation is CATSTGTRRPGELFF.

This clonotype was seen a handful of times. The rearrangement links TRBV6-5 to TRBJ2-3, with TRBD2 matching 7 bases. The CDR3 is 15 amino acids. Germline loops: CDR1 MNHEY, CDR2 SVGAGI. V shed 1 base and J 4 bases; nucleotides not matched to a gene: 5. In nucleotides, the CDR3 is TGTGCCAGCAGTTACTGGTCTAGCGGAGCAGATACGCAGTATTTT. Translation: CASSYWSSGADTQYF.

This clonotype was detected only a few times. V gene TRBV29-1 combines with J gene TRBJ2-5; D is unclear. The CDR3 totals 13 residues. The germline gives CDR1 SQVTM, CDR2 ANQGSEA. Trimming left V 8 bases short and J 0 bases short, with 13 bases between. The CDR3 loop is CSTNRWNQETQYF. In DNA form, the CDR3 reads TGCAGCACAAACCGGTGGAACCAAGAGACCCAGTACTTC.

The chain uses TRBV20-1 and TRBJ1-5; TRBD1 is a possible D gene (5 bases). The CDR3 length is 13 residues. Germline CDR1 DFQATT, CDR2 SNEGSKA (reference sequence). V lost 6 bases, J lost 0 bases, and 9 bases lay in between. CDR3 sequence: CSAAGHSNQPQHF. As DNA, the CDR3 is TGCAGTGCCGCAGGGCATAGCAATCAGCCCCAGCATTTT.

This clonotype showed up just a few times. The rearrangement links TRBV20-1 to TRBJ2-5; D gene uncertain. Germline loops: CDR1 DFQATT, CDR2 SNEGSKA (reference sequence). Trimming left V 1 base short and J 5 bases short, with 11 bases between. The CDR3 is 13 residues long. This chain's CDR3 is CSARAVAGETQYF. The CDR3 DNA follows: TGCAGTGCTAGAGCGGTTGCTGGGGAGACCCAGTACTTC.

This clonotype has only a few counts. The chain uses TRBV7-7 and TRBJ2-2; 7 bases line up with TRBD2. This CDR3 has 15 amino acids. Germline V gene data show CDR1 as SSHAT and CDR2 as FNYEAQ (reference sequence). DNA of the CDR3: TGTGCTATCCATTCTGAGGGAGGGATCACCGGGGAGCTGTTTTTT. This sequence encodes CAIHSEGGITGELFF.

This clonotype was counted only a few times. The chain carries TRBV20-1 and TRBJ2-7; D is unclear. This CDR3 has 14 amino acids. CDR1 and CDR2 from the germline V gene are DFQATT and SNEGSKA (reference sequence). Trimming cost V 3 bases and J 1 base, with 13 bases left between them. The CDR3 DNA is TGCAGTGCTAGTAGATTCCGTGGGTCCTACGAGCAGTACTTC. Protein: CSASRFRGSYEQYF.

There are many counts of this clonotype. The chain combines TRBV29-1 with TRBJ2-7; D uncertain. Trimming took 7 bases from V and 3 from J, leaving 13 bases between them. The CDR3 spans 12 residues. Per germline, CDR1 SQVTM and CDR2 ANQGSEA. The chain's CDR3 is CSASWSGYEQYF. The CDR3 region has the DNA TGCAGCGCCTCCTGGTCCGGCTACGAGCAGTACTTC.

Ten or more counts support this clonotype. The CDR3, as DNA: TGTGCCAGCAGCCAAGATGCGGGGGGGGGCAGTTATACGCAGTATTTT. Translating it yields CASSQDAGGGSYTQYF. The chain employs TRBV3-1 and TRBJ2-3; TRBD2 matches 9 bases. CDR3 size: 16 residues. Germline CDR1 and CDR2: LGHDT and YNNKEL (reference sequence). V was clipped by 0 bases and J by 7 bases; unmatched bases: 8.

This clonotype was picked up many times. The V call is TRBV20-1, the J call TRBJ2-3; 9 bases fit TRBD1. J was trimmed by 4 bases and V by 4 bases; bases with no gene match: 9. This CDR3 has 15 residues. Germline V gives CDR1 DFQATT, CDR2 SNEGSKA (reference sequence). The CDR3 DNA reads as TGCAGTGCTAACCCCCGGGACAGGGCGTCAGATACGCAGTATTTT. It yields the protein CSANPRDRASDTQYF.

This clonotype was observed a few times. The chain joins TRBV15 to TRBJ1-5; a weak D match, TRBD1 (5 bases). V lost 3 bases to trimming and J lost 6 bases, with 9 bases between them. Germline assignment: CDR1 LNHNV and CDR2 YYDKDF (reference sequence). This CDR3 spans 13 amino acids. The CDR3 DNA follows: TGTGCCACCAGCAGCCCAAGGGGTCAGCCCCAGCATTTT. Its translation: CATSSPRGQPQHF.